The 15 T cell receptor beta chains reported below all come from one sample, sequenced in a study of T cells in Graves' hyperthyroidism and ophthalmopathy. TCR beta CDR3 sequences were amplified from RNA transcripts. With the HTBI primer set, the TCR CDR3 went through a first round of RT-PCR. TCRdb reprocessed the multiplex PCR reads with MiXCR, giving one entry per CDR3 protein. This sample has 200,000 to 250,000 distinct CDR3 sequences, with roughly a sixth found just once. The sequenced sample consisted of blood. These receptors all come from a man in his fifties or sixties with Graves' hyperthyroidism.

A few counts support this clonotype. The chain is built from TRBV19 and TRBJ1-1; D uncertain. The germline V gene encodes CDR1 LNHDA and CDR2 SQIVND (reference sequence). The CDR3 spans 14 residues. V lost 3 bases and J 5 bases, leaving 13 bases between the germline ends. Here the CDR3 reads CASSIWESGTEAFF. As DNA, the CDR3 is TGTGCCAGTAGTATCTGGGAAAGTGGAACTGAAGCTTTCTTT. Supplemented by reference TRBV19 and TRBJ1-1, the full variable domain reads DGGITQSPKYLFRKEGQNVTLSCEQNLNHDAMYWYRQDPGQGLRLIYYSQIVNDFQKGDIAEGYSVSREKKESFPLTVTSAQKNPTAFYLCASSIWESGTEAFFGQGTRLTVV.

In its sample, this clonotype is medium-sized. V is TRBV12-3 or TRBV12-4 and J is TRBJ1-5, with D possibly TRBD1 on 6 matching bases. The CDR3 totals 14 residues. V was clipped by 5 bases and J by 4 bases, with 12 bases between them. The CDR3 DNA sequence: TGTGCCAGCAGTATCACAGGGTCAAATCAGCCCCAGCATTTT. It yields the protein CASSITGSNQPQHF.

This rearrangement joins TRBV20-1 to TRBJ1-1, with D perhaps matching TRBD1 (5 bases). The CDR3 is 14 amino acids. Germline V CDR1 and CDR2: DFQATT, SNEGSKA (reference sequence). V was cut by 3 bases and J by 6 bases, with 17 bases left in between. The CDR3 sequence is CSASPRAYGSEAFF. The CDR3 DNA reads TGCAGTGCTAGCCCCAGGGCGTATGGTTCTGAAGCTTTCTTT.

This clonotype was seen many times. This chain links TRBV20-1 with TRBJ2-7, with 7 bases aligning to TRBD2. Per germline, CDR1 DFQATT and CDR2 SNEGSKA (reference sequence). With 3 bases clipped from V and 2 bases from J, the junction kept 7 bases outside the gene matches. The CDR3 totals 14 residues. CDR3: CSASGGSGPYEQYF. Here the CDR3 DNA reads TGCAGTGCTAGCGGCGGGAGCGGACCCTACGAGCAGTACTTC.

This clonotype was observed a few times. Germline and junction disagree at one end, which may indicate a read error. The CDR3 protein is CASSLQGVGAGELFF. For the CDR3, the DNA is TGTGCTAGCAGCTTACAGGGGGTCGGGGCCGGGGAGCTGTTTTTT. V usage is TRBV7-7 and J usage is TRBJ2-2, with 8 bases lining up with TRBD1. The germline CDR1 and CDR2 sequences are SSHAT and FNYEAQ (reference sequence). The CDR3 extends over 15 amino acids.

The chain is built from TRBV6-2 or TRBV6-3 and TRBJ1-5, with no clear D. From germline, CDR1 is MNHEY and CDR2 SVGEGT. CDR3 length equals 16 residues. Trimming removed 1 base at V and 5 bases at J, with 15 bases between. The CDR3 DNA reads TGTGCCAGCAGTTACTACCTTAACCCAACGGATCAGCCCCAGCATTTT. This sequence encodes CASSYYLNPTDQPQHF.

This clonotype was recorded many times. The chain employs TRBV30 and TRBJ2-3, with no clear D. This CDR3 is 11 amino acids long. Germline CDR1 is GTSNPN and CDR2 is SVGIG (reference sequence). Trimming removed 1 base from V and 6 bases from J, with 5 bases in between. The CDR3 DNA reads TGTGCCTGGAGTGAGGTGGATACGCAGTATTTT. As protein: CAWSEVDTQYF. The complete variable domain, with remaining parts taken from reference TRBV30 and TRBJ2-3, reads SQTIHQWPATLVQPVGSPLSLECTVEGTSNPNLYWYRQAAGRGLQLLFYSVGIGQISSEVPQNLSASRPQDRQFILSSKKLLLSDSGFYLCAWSEVDTQYFGPGTRLTVL.

This chain joins TRBV14 and TRBJ2-2; the D is unclear. The V gene lost 1 base and the J gene lost 7 bases, with 7 bases spanning the gap. CDR3 length: 13 amino acids. CDR1 is SGHDN and CDR2 is FVKESK in the germline V gene. The CDR3 loop reads CASSQVDGGELFF. The CDR3 nucleotides read TGTGCCAGCAGCCAAGTTGACGGCGGGGAGCTGTTTTTT.

This clonotype was found a few times. Possible read error: a much larger clone is one base away. V is TRBV7-2 and J is TRBJ2-7, with 9 nucleotides matching TRBD2. The CDR3 covers 13 residues. Germline V gene lookup returns CDR1 SGHTA and CDR2 FQGNSA. The CDR3 region is CVSSISGSDEQYF. CDR3 DNA sequence: TGTGTCAGCAGCATTAGCGGGAGTGACGAGCAGTACTTC.

This clonotype showed up just a few times. The chain recombines TRBV28 with TRBJ1-4, with unresolved D. The CDR3 has 12 residues. Deletions cut 3 bases from V and 11 bases from J, with 10 bases between. Germline CDR1 reads MDHEN; CDR2 reads SYDVKM. The CDR3 DNA is TGTGCCAGCAGTTTTATTCGATGGAAACTGTTTTTT. It codes for CASSFIRWKLFF.

This clonotype showed up just a few times. The V and J genes are TRBV14 and TRBJ2-1; weak D call: TRBD2 (5 bases). This CDR3 has 16 residues. Trimming cost V 0 bases and J 0 bases, with 9 bases left between them. CDR1 and CDR2 (germline): SGHDN, FVKESK. The CDR3 region has the DNA TGTGCCAGCAGCCAAGATGCGGGTAGCTCCTACAATGAGCAGTTCTTC. Translation gives CASSQDAGSSYNEQFF.

This chain joins TRBV28 and TRBJ1-1; D gene uncertain. Germline V CDR1 and CDR2: MDHEN, SYDVKM. The CDR3 length is 22 residues. Trimming stripped 1 base from V and 0 bases from J, with 30 bases between. The CDR3 is CASSLLPSRKTAEGSMNTEAFF. In DNA form, the CDR3 reads TGTGCCAGCAGTTTATTACCGTCCCGGAAGACGGCCGAGGGCTCTATGAACACTGAAGCTTTCTTT.

The V and J genes are TRBV6-5 and TRBJ1-2; D perhaps matches TRBD1 (5 bases). The CDR3 contains 15 residues. Germline V gene sequence: CDR1 MNHEY, CDR2 SVGAGI. With 5 bases removed from V and 5 bases from J, the gap between germline ends came to 18 bases. CDR3 bases: TGTGCCAGCAGTCGTCCCGGGACTGGGGAGTATGGCTACACCTTC. Translating it yields CASSRPGTGEYGYTF.

The J gene is TRBJ2-5, the V gene TRBV15; D perhaps matches TRBD1 (6 bases). The V and J ends lost 3 bases and 5 bases respectively, with 13 bases between them. Germline CDR1 is LNHNV and CDR2 is YYDKDF (reference sequence). The CDR3 spans 14 residues. CDR3 amino acids: CATSSSRGVETQYF. CDR3 DNA: TGTGCCACCAGCAGCTCCAGGGGCGTGGAGACCCAGTACTTC.

This clonotype came up a few times. A much more abundant neighbour one base away suggests this may be a read error. This chain uses TRBV5-1 with TRBJ2-2; a possible D gene is TRBD2 (5 bases). This CDR3 contains 14 residues. Germline-derived CDR1 and CDR2 are SGHRS and YFSETQ. CDR3 loop: CTSSGSFDTGELFF. In DNA, the CDR3 is TGCACCAGCAGCGGATCATTTGACACCGGGGAGCTGTTTTTT.